This passage covers 29 T cell receptor beta chains from one sample sequenced in a study of T cell changes during pregnancy in multiple sclerosis. Data came from immunoSEQ multiplex PCR; TCRdb stores just in-frame clones and leaves some out. The sample lists roughly 12,000 clones; around 84% were seen once. The starting material was CD8+ T cells from peripheral blood mononuclear cells, obtained after pregnancy. The receptors derive from a female donor in good health, enrolled as a control in a pregnancy study.

The chain uses TRBV6-1 and TRBJ1-2, with a possible D match to TRBD1 (5 bases). Looked up from germline, CDR1 is MNHNS and CDR2 is SASEGT. This CDR3 is 14 amino acids long. V lost 3 bases and J lost 7, with 15 bases in between. As DNA, the CDR3 is TGTGCCAGCAGTGATGGGGGAGGGGCTCGTGGCTACACCTTC. This codes for CASSDGGGARGYTF.

V usage is TRBV4-2 and J usage is TRBJ2-7, with 9 bases identical to TRBD1. CDR3 length: 17 residues. The germline V gene encodes CDR1 LGHNA and CDR2 YNFKEQ. The ends lost 0 bases at V and 5 bases at J; junction bases unmatched: 11. The CDR3 sequence: CASSQDPPGQGAHEQYF. CDR3 sequence (DNA): TGTGCCAGCAGCCAAGATCCACCGGGACAGGGAGCCCACGAGCAGTACTTC.

The CDR3 loop is CASSWGNPSGQFF. In DNA, the CDR3 is TGCGCCAGCAGCTGGGGGAACCCTAGCGGTCAGTTCTTC. The chain recombines TRBV5-1 with TRBJ2-1, with 7 positions matching TRBD2. The CDR3 extends over 13 amino acids. J lost 13 bases, V lost 3 bases, and 10 bases had no gene match. Germline values: CDR1 SGHRS, CDR2 YFSETQ.

This clone was detected only a few times. The genes are TRBV11-2 and TRBJ1-4; unclear D gene. Trimming cost V 5 bases and J 8 bases, with 21 bases left between them. This CDR3 is built from 16 residues. Germline V gives CDR1 SGHAT, CDR2 FQNNGV. The CDR3 DNA reads TGTGCCAGCAGCCCGGGGTGGGGTCAAGCGAGCGAAAAACTGTTTTTT. Its translation is CASSPGWGQASEKLFF.

As for this clone: Other DNA sequences from this sample encode an identical CDR3 as well. The chain carries TRBV6-5 and TRBJ2-7; the match to TRBD1 covers 9 bases. In germline, CDR1 is MNHEY, CDR2 SVGAGI. This CDR3 spans 14 amino acids. The V and J ends lost 5 bases and 3 bases, in that order; junction bases with no gene match: 5. In DNA, the CDR3 is TGTGCCAGCAGTCCCGGGACAGGGAACTACGAGCAGTACTTC. Amino acids: CASSPGTGNYEQYF.

The chain couples TRBV14 to TRBJ1-4; perhaps TRBD1 as D (6 bases). CDR1 SGHDN and CDR2 FVKESK come from the germline V gene. Trimming left V 3 bases short and J 0 bases short, with 26 bases between. The CDR3 covers 21 residues. CDR3 nucleotide sequence: TGTGCCAGCAGCCACCAAATAACCGGAAGGGAGGGACAATCAACTAATGAAAAACTGTTTTTT. It codes for CASSHQITGREGQSTNEKLFF.

This clone has only one observation. The genes are TRBV7-9 and TRBJ2-2, with a tentative D call TRBD1 (6 bases). In germline, CDR1 is SEHNR, CDR2 FQNEAQ (reference sequence). V dropped 5 bases and J dropped 7 bases, with 20 bases sitting between them. CDR3 length: 16 residues. This CDR3 reads CASSAYHPTGIGELFF. The CDR3 DNA sequence: TGTGCCAGCAGCGCTTACCACCCAACAGGGATCGGGGAGCTGTTTTTT.

The V gene is TRBV27, the J gene TRBJ2-7; 7 bases are shared with TRBD1. From germline, CDR1 is MNHEY and CDR2 SMNVEV (reference sequence). This CDR3 is built from 14 residues. V lost 6 bases to trimming and J lost 3 bases; unmatched junction nucleotides: 8. CDR3 loop: CASSDRDAYYEQYF. CDR3 nucleotide sequence: TGTGCCAGCAGCGACAGGGACGCCTACTACGAGCAGTACTTC.

This sequence joins TRBV13 and TRBJ2-7, with 7 bases lining up with TRBD1. The CDR3 is 15 amino acids. Germline assignment: CDR1 PRHDT and CDR2 FYEKMQ (reference sequence). The V and J ends lost 3 bases and 0 bases, in that order; junction bases with no gene match: 5. CDR3 amino acids: CASSLQGDLSYEQYF. DNA of the CDR3: TGTGCCAGCAGCTTGCAGGGGGACCTCTCCTACGAGCAGTACTTC.

The rearrangement joins TRBV27 to TRBJ1-5; D is unresolved. This CDR3 is 14 amino acids long. Germline assignment: CDR1 MNHEY and CDR2 SMNVEV (reference sequence). V was pared by 2 bases and J by 3 bases, with 8 bases between. CDR3 region: CASSLGADNQPQHF. The DNA for the CDR3 is TGTGCCAGCAGTTTAGGAGCGGACAATCAGCCCCAGCATTTT.

This chain joins TRBV19 and TRBJ2-7, with D possibly TRBD2 on 5 matching bases. Germline V gene data show CDR1 as LNHDA and CDR2 as SQIVND (reference sequence). The CDR3 runs to 15 residues. The V and J ends lost 3 bases and 5 bases respectively, with 17 bases between them. The CDR3 region is CASSIDTGTVDEQYF. The DNA of the CDR3 is TGTGCCAGTAGTATCGATACGGGAACGGTCGACGAGCAGTACTTC. Based on the CDR3 plus reference TRBV19 and TRBJ2-7, the full variable domain is DGGITQSPKYLFRKEGQNVTLSCEQNLNHDAMYWYRQDPGQGLRLIYYSQIVNDFQKGDIAEGYSVSREKKESFPLTVTSAQKNPTAFYLCASSIDTGTVDEQYFGPGTRLTVT.

The chain joins TRBV7-9 to TRBJ1-2; D possibly corresponds to TRBD1 (5 bases). The germline CDR1 and CDR2 sequences are SEHNR and FQNEAQ (reference sequence). The CDR3 length is 13 residues. The V end was cut by 5 bases, the J end by 3 bases, with 10 bases between. The CDR3 region is CASSPDSYYGYTF. The CDR3 DNA is TGTGCCAGCAGCCCCGACAGCTACTATGGCTACACCTTC.

V gene TRBV9 combines with J gene TRBJ1-1; 7 positions match TRBD1. CDR3 size: 15 residues. The germline CDR1 and CDR2 sequences are SGDLS and YYNGEE. The V gene end was trimmed by 3 bases and the J gene end by 3 bases; junction bases not matched to a gene: 8. CDR3 residues: CASSARGDGDTEAFF. The CDR3, as DNA: TGTGCCAGCAGCGCCAGGGGGGATGGGGACACTGAAGCTTTCTTT.

The CDR3 region is CAISEDRVGGPVETQYF. In DNA form, the CDR3 reads TGTGCCATCAGTGAGGACCGTGTCGGGGGACCTGTTGAGACCCAGTACTTC. This chain connects TRBV10-3 to TRBJ2-5; possible D gene TRBD2, 6 bases. CDR3 length equals 17 residues. Per the germline V gene, CDR1 is ENHRY and CDR2 is SYGVKD. V shed 2 bases and J shed 5 bases, with 21 bases lying between them.

There are a few counts of this clone. The genes are TRBV10-3 and TRBJ2-6; a weak D match, TRBD2 (6 bases). This CDR3 is built from 16 residues. The V gene's germline CDR1 is ENHRY and CDR2 SYGVKD. The germline V and J ends were trimmed by 0 bases and 2 bases, with 8 bases remaining between them. CDR3 sequence reads: CAISESEGTGANVLTF. The CDR3 nucleotides are TGTGCCATCAGTGAGTCGGAGGGTACTGGGGCCAACGTCCTGACTTTC.

The chain links TRBV7-9 to TRBJ1-1, with 7 nucleotides matching TRBD1. From germline, CDR1 is SEHNR and CDR2 FQNEAQ (reference sequence). Trimming cost V 1 base and J 7 bases; bases outside gene matches: 9. This CDR3 is 15 amino acids long. CDR3 amino acids: CASSLEGLTGSEAFF. The CDR3 region has the DNA TGTGCCAGCAGCTTAGAGGGTTTGACAGGGAGTGAAGCTTTCTTT.

This sequence joins TRBV19 and TRBJ1-4, with D perhaps TRBD1 (6 bases). Trimming stripped 7 bases from V and 0 bases from J, with 9 bases between. The CDR3 contains 14 residues. The germline CDR1 and CDR2 sequences are LNHDA and SQIVND (reference sequence). The CDR3 sequence is CASKRTATNEKLFF. CDR3 nucleotide sequence: TGTGCCAGTAAAAGGACAGCAACTAATGAAAAACTGTTTTTT.

This chain connects TRBV19 to TRBJ2-1, with a tentative D call TRBD2 (6 bases). Trimming pared 7 bases from V and 5 bases from J, leaving 15 bases between. CDR3 length: 14 amino acids. Germline-derived CDR1 and CDR2 are LNHDA and SQIVND (reference sequence). This chain's CDR3 is CASTFSGSDNEQFF. As DNA, the CDR3 is TGTGCCAGTACCTTTTCCGGGAGCGACAATGAGCAGTTCTTC.

The V call is TRBV7-8, the J call TRBJ1-5; weak D call: TRBD1 (5 bases). The CDR3 totals 14 residues. V lost 1 base and J lost 7, with 11 bases in between. Germline CDR1 is SGHVS and CDR2 is FQNEAQ. DNA for the CDR3: TGTGCCAGCAGCTTAGGGGGCCTGGGACAGCCCCAGCATTTT. This gives the protein CASSLGGLGQPQHF. Full variable domain (rest looked up from reference TRBV7-8 and TRBJ1-5): GAGVSQSPRYKVAKRGQDVALRCDPISGHVSLFWYQQALGQGPEFLTYFQNEAQLDKSGLPSDRFFAERPEGSVSTLKIQRTQQEDSAVYLCASSLGGLGQPQHFGDGTRLSIL.

This clone was seen a single time. The chain carries TRBV19 and TRBJ2-7; 8 bases map to TRBD1. Germline CDR1 LNHDA, CDR2 SQIVND (reference sequence). V lost 1 base, J lost 3 bases, and 8 bases stayed unmatched. This CDR3 is built from 16 residues. The CDR3 nucleotides read TGTGCCAGTAGTATAGGCGACAGCGACAGGGGCTACGAGCAGTACTTC. Amino acid sequence: CASSIGDSDRGYEQYF.

This chain connects TRBV11-2 to TRBJ2-7, with 7 bases lining up with TRBD1. Germline CDR1 is SGHAT and CDR2 is FQNNGV. With 1 base clipped from V and 3 bases from J, the junction kept 9 bases outside the gene matches. The CDR3 is 16 residues long. CDR3 nucleotides: TGTGCCAGCAGCTTAGCCGCGGCAGGGGGACACTACGAGCAGTACTTC. Residues: CASSLAAAGGHYEQYF.

A few counts support this clone. The genes are TRBV14 and TRBJ2-1; possibly TRBD1 for D (5 bases). From germline, CDR1 is SGHDN and CDR2 FVKESK. Trimming stripped 6 bases from V and 5 bases from J, with 14 bases between. CDR3 length: 14 residues. The CDR3 DNA reads TGTGCCAGCAGTCTCCGACAGTGGAACAATGAGCAGTTCTTC. Protein product: CASSLRQWNNEQFF.

The chain combines TRBV30 with TRBJ1-1; D possibly corresponds to TRBD1 (6 bases). This CDR3 has 12 residues. Trimming took 5 bases from V and 8 from J, leaving 15 bases between them. Germline V gene lookup returns CDR1 GTSNPN and CDR2 SVGIG (reference sequence). The CDR3 nucleotides read TGTGCCTGGGACCTTAACAGGGCGGAAGCTTTCTTT. Encoded protein: CAWDLNRAEAFF.

This clone was counted only a few times. The rearrangement links TRBV19 to TRBJ1-1; TRBD1 agrees at 7 bases. The CDR3 consists of 14 residues. J lost 5 bases, V lost 5 bases, and 8 bases had no gene match. From germline, CDR1 is LNHDA and CDR2 SQIVND (reference sequence). The CDR3 nucleotides are TGTGCCAGTAGTTCGTCCGGGACAGCGACTGAAGCTTTCTTT. Encoded protein: CASSSSGTATEAFF.

The genes are TRBV19 and TRBJ2-7; 10 bases fit TRBD2. The CDR3 is 13 residues long. CDR1 is LNHDA, CDR2 SQIVND, per germline (reference sequence). V lost 7 bases and J lost 3; bases outside the gene matches: 3. CDR3 nucleotide sequence: TGTGCCAGTATCCTAGCGGGGGTCTACGAGCAGTACTTC. Translation: CASILAGVYEQYF.

This clone was observed a few times. CDR3 in DNA: TGTGCCAGCAGTTTAACGACAGCGAACACCGGGGAGCTGTTTTTT. It specifies CASSLTTANTGELFF. J is TRBJ2-2 and V is TRBV28; D may be TRBD1 (5 bases). The V gene's germline CDR1 is MDHEN and CDR2 SYDVKM. The CDR3 is made up of 15 amino acids. The V end was cut by 2 bases, the J end by 0 bases, with 7 bases between.

This clone was seen more than once but under ten times. The chain is built from TRBV21-1 and TRBJ1-6. TRBV21-1 is labeled a pseudogene. The CDR3 is made up of 14 amino acids. The CDR3: CASSSRGFNSPLHF. The CDR3 DNA is TGTGCCAGCAGCTCTCGGGGGTTCAATTCACCCCTCCACTTT.

The V call is TRBV6-5, the J call TRBJ2-1; no firm D call. Trimming shortened V by 2 bases and J by 0 bases, and 11 bases separated the two germline ends. There are 16 residues in the CDR3. Per germline, CDR1 MNHEY and CDR2 SVGAGI. The CDR3 nucleotides read TGTGCCAGCAGTTACGACTGGCCGGGCTCCTACAATGAGCAGTTCTTC. As protein: CASSYDWPGSYNEQFF.

CDR3 DNA sequence: TGTGCCAGCAGCTTGGCCTCTAGCGGAGGGGAGACCGGGGAGCTGTTTTTT. Its translation: CASSLASSGGETGELFF. The chain uses TRBV5-6 and TRBJ2-2; 7 bases match TRBD2. V dropped 0 bases and J dropped 5; count of bases not matched to a gene: 10. This CDR3 is 17 amino acids long. Germline values: CDR1 SGHDT, CDR2 YYEEEE. Full variable domain (outside the CDR3, taken from reference TRBV5-6 and TRBJ2-2): DAGVTQSPTHLIKTRGQQVTLRCSPKSGHDTVSWYQQALGQGPQFIFQYYEEEERQRGNFPDRFSGHQFPNYSSELNVNALLLGDSALYLCASSLASSGGETGELFFGEGSRLTVL.